Each of the 20 T cell receptor beta chains below was sequenced from the same sample in a study of blood T cell repertoires in COVID-19. Profiled with immunoSEQ multiplex PCR; TCRdb holds only in-frame clones, not every one. The sample carries under 150,000 clones, around nine tenths recorded once. Material: peripheral blood. These receptor sequences come from a human donor in a cohort sampled during active COVID-19.

The chain links TRBV4-1 to TRBJ2-7, with D possibly matching TRBD1 (5 bases). This CDR3 has 16 amino acids. The germline V and J ends were trimmed by 1 base and 2 bases, with 15 bases remaining between them. CDR1 and CDR2 (germline): MGHRA, YSYEKL. The CDR3: CASSQGPETETYEQYF. The CDR3 DNA reads as TGCGCCAGCAGCCAAGGACCCGAGACAGAAACCTACGAGCAGTACTTC.

This chain joins TRBV3-1 (or the pseudogene TRBV3-2) and TRBJ2-3; the D is unclear. This CDR3 comprises 14 residues. V lost 4 bases to trimming and J lost 1 base, with 9 bases between them. The V gene's germline CDR1 is LGHDT and CDR2 YNNKEL (reference sequence). The CDR3 DNA reads TGTGCCAGCAGCCTGAACATTGGCACAGATACGCAGTATTTT. This codes for CASSLNIGTDTQYF.

The chain is built from TRBV2 and TRBJ2-1, with a weak D call TRBD2 (6 bases). Per the germline V gene, CDR1 is SNHLY and CDR2 is FYNNEI. The CDR3 has 11 residues. The ends were cut back, 8 bases at V and 8 bases at J, with 10 bases in the middle. The CDR3 DNA reads as TGTGCCAGCGGGCGCGGGGATGAGCAGTTCTTC. Translated, it gives CASGRGDEQFF.

In its sample, this clone was seen a few times. The chain combines TRBV27 with TRBJ2-2; D uncertain. CDR3 length: 15 amino acids. V lost 3 bases and J 1 base, leaving 9 bases between the germline ends. From germline, CDR1 is MNHEY and CDR2 SMNVEV (reference sequence). Here the CDR3 reads CASSFLSGNTGELFF. The CDR3 nucleotides read TGTGCCAGCAGTTTCCTGTCGGGGAACACCGGGGAGCTGTTTTTT.

J is TRBJ1-1 and V is TRBV15; 8 bases line up with TRBD1. Unmatched junction bases numbered 11, after V lost 0 bases and J lost 5 bases. CDR3 length: 17 residues. Germline-derived CDR1 and CDR2 are LNHNV and YYDKDF (reference sequence). CDR3 in DNA: TGTGCCACCAGCAGAGACGGACAGGGAAGAGGAAAAACTGAAGCTTTCTTT. Amino acids: CATSRDGQGRGKTEAFF.

The chain employs TRBV28 and TRBJ2-1, with 7 bases aligning to TRBD2. J lost 0 bases, V lost 5 bases, and 4 bases had no gene match. From germline, CDR1 is MDHEN and CDR2 SYDVKM. This CDR3 contains 15 residues. This chain's CDR3 is CASSLSGPSYNEQFF. The DNA for the CDR3 is TGTGCCAGCAGTCTTAGCGGGCCCTCCTACAATGAGCAGTTCTTC. Using reference TRBV28 and TRBJ2-1 for the parts outside the CDR3, the full variable domain is DVKVTQSSRYLVKRTGEKVFLECVQDMDHENMFWYRQDPGLGLRLIYFSYDVKMKEKGDIPEGYSVSREKKERFSLILESASTNQTSMYLCASSLSGPSYNEQFFGPGTRLTVL.

This chain uses TRBV3-1 (or the pseudogene TRBV3-2) with TRBJ2-1; TRBD2 aligns across 9 bases. Germline lookup yields CDR1 LGHDT and CDR2 YNNKEL (reference sequence). CDR3 length: 18 residues. V gave up 0 bases and J gave up 0 bases; unmatched junction bases: 6. CDR3 region: CASSQEKLLAGSYNEQFF. The CDR3 DNA sequence: TGTGCCAGCAGCCAAGAGAAATTACTAGCGGGCTCCTACAATGAGCAGTTCTTC.

This clone was observed a handful of times. The chain employs TRBV7-2 and TRBJ1-6; no firm D call. The CDR3 is 14 residues long. CDR1 SGHTA and CDR2 FQGNSA come from the germline V gene. V lost 5 bases and J lost 6, with 11 bases in between. The CDR3 bases are TGTGCCAGCAGCCCACGACTCGGTAATTCACCCCTCCACTTT. Translation gives CASSPRLGNSPLHF.

V usage is TRBV27 and J usage is TRBJ1-2; TRBD1 is a possible D gene (6 bases). This CDR3 comprises 15 residues. The germline CDR1 and CDR2 sequences are MNHEY and SMNVEV (reference sequence). V lost 6 bases to trimming and J lost 0 bases, with 14 bases between them. The CDR3 nucleotides are TGTGCCAGCAGCCGCTCAGGGGTTACTAACTATGGCTACACCTTC. Translating it yields CASSRSGVTNYGYTF.

V usage is TRBV7-9 and J usage is TRBJ1-1; 9 nucleotides agree with TRBD1. The J segment lost 2 bases and the V segment lost 0 bases, leaving 4 bases of the junction unmatched. CDR1 is SEHNR, CDR2 FQNEAQ, per germline (reference sequence). CDR3 length: 16 residues. The CDR3 nucleotides are TGTGCCAGCAGCTTAGCGGGGACAGGGCGAAACACTGAAGCTTTCTTT. Translation gives CASSLAGTGRNTEAFF.

The V call is TRBV27, the J call TRBJ1-4; D possibly corresponds to TRBD1 (6 bases). Germline values: CDR1 MNHEY, CDR2 SMNVEV (reference sequence). The CDR3 is 15 amino acids. V lost 7 bases to trimming and J lost 7 bases, with 19 bases between them. CDR3 in amino acids: CASTANRVSGEKLFF. The CDR3 DNA is TGTGCCAGCACCGCGAACAGGGTGAGCGGTGAAAAACTGTTTTTT.

This clone was picked up a small number of times. This chain links TRBV4-1 with TRBJ1-6; 10 bases fit TRBD1. Trimming removed 1 base from V and 7 bases from J; junction bases left unmatched: 1. The CDR3 covers 15 residues. The germline CDR1 and CDR2 sequences are MGHRA and YSYEKL. CDR3 nucleotides: TGCGCCAGCAGCCAAGGACAGGGGGCGAATTCACCCCTCCACTTT. This translates into CASSQGQGANSPLHF.

This chain uses TRBV24-1 with TRBJ2-3, with TRBD2 matching over 12 bases. In germline, CDR1 is KGHDR, CDR2 SFDVKD. The V segment lost 3 bases and the J segment 8 bases; nucleotides outside the gene matches: 8. There are 16 residues in the CDR3. The CDR3 protein is CATSDATSGRFGTQYF. The CDR3 coding sequence is TGTGCCACCAGTGATGCGACTAGCGGGAGATTTGGTACGCAGTATTTT.

The chain combines TRBV19 with TRBJ2-3; 8 nucleotides line up with TRBD1. The J segment lost 4 bases and the V segment lost 3 bases, leaving 0 bases of the junction unmatched. This CDR3 region has 13 residues. Germline V gene sequence: CDR1 LNHDA, CDR2 SQIVND (reference sequence). The CDR3 here is CASSMDRADTQYF. The CDR3 DNA sequence: TGTGCCAGTAGTATGGACAGGGCAGATACGCAGTATTTT.

This clone appeared many times. The chain is built from TRBV7-2 and TRBJ2-2; D possibly corresponds to TRBD2 (5 bases). The CDR3 loop spans 15 amino acids. CDR1 SGHTA and CDR2 FQGNSA come from the germline V gene. The V and J ends lost 6 bases and 8 bases respectively, with 19 bases between them. The DNA for the CDR3 is TGTGCCAGCAGGCCGCCTGGGTCGCGGGCGGGGGAGCTGTTTTTT. It translates to CASRPPGSRAGELFF.

The chain employs TRBV19 and TRBJ2-1, with 13 nucleotides matching TRBD2. This CDR3 comprises 16 residues. Germline loops: CDR1 LNHDA, CDR2 SQIVND (reference sequence). J lost 7 bases, V lost 4 bases, and 7 bases had no gene match. CDR3 DNA sequence: TGTGCCAGTAGTAGGCGGACTAGCGGGAGTAATAATGAGCAGTTCTTC. Protein: CASSRRTSGSNNEQFF.

This clone came up once. The CDR3 region has the DNA TGTGCCAGCAGTGCAACAAAGACAGGGCCCGGGGCTTTCTTT. Protein product: CASSATKTGPGAFF. V and J are TRBV2 and TRBJ1-1; 7 bases align to TRBD1. The CDR3 has 14 residues. Germline CDR1 and CDR2: SNHLY and FYNNEI. V trimming: 4 bases; J trimming: 11 bases; junction bases outside the gene matches: 13.

This rearrangement joins TRBV6-6 to TRBJ1-1, with 10 bases identical to TRBD1. V gave up 6 bases and J gave up 4 bases; unmatched junction bases: 5. This CDR3 has 14 residues. Germline CDR1 and CDR2: MNHNY and SVGAGI (reference sequence). CDR3 loop: CASSTTGGRTEAFF. CDR3 DNA sequence: TGTGCCAGCAGCACGACAGGGGGCCGCACTGAAGCTTTCTTT.

The chain is built from TRBV5-1 and TRBJ2-5, with 9 nucleotides matching TRBD1. CDR3 length equals 15 residues. Trimming at V came to 4 bases and at J to 2 bases, leaving 6 bases not matched to a gene. Germline V gene sequence: CDR1 SGHRS, CDR2 YFSETQ. The CDR3, as DNA: TGCGCCAGCAGCCGAGTACAGGGGGCTCAAGAGACCCAGTACTTC. Protein sequence: CASSRVQGAQETQYF.

This chain's CDR3 is CASSDQRQGAYGYTF. The CDR3 DNA reads TGTGCCAGCAGCGATCAGAGACAGGGAGCCTATGGCTACACCTTC. The chain combines TRBV11-2 with TRBJ1-2; 7 bases align to TRBD1. CDR1 and CDR2 (germline): SGHAT, FQNNGV. This CDR3 is 15 amino acids long. Trimming removed 5 bases from V and 4 bases from J; junction bases left unmatched: 10.